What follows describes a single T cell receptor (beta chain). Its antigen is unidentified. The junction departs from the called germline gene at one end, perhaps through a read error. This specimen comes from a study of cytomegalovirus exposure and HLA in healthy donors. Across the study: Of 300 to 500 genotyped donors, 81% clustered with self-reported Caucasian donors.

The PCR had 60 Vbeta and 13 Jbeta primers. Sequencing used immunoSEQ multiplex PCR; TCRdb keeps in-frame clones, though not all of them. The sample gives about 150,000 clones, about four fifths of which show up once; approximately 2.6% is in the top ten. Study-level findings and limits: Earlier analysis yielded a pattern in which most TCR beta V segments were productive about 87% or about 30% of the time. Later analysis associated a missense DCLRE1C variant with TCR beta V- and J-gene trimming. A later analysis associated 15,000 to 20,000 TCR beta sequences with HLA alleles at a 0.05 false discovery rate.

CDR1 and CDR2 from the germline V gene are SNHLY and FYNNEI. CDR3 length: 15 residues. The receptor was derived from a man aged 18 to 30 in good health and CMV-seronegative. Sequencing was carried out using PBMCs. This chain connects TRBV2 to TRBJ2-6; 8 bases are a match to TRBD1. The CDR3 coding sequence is TGTGCCAGCAGTCCTCAGGGGGCCGGGGCCAACGGCCTGACTTTC. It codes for CASSPQGAGANGLTF.